This T cell receptor beta chain is from a study of T-cell memory formation after mild COVID-19. In the study overall: Largely donor-specific sequence clusters came from a couple of donors. Study observations and caveats: Balance between CD4 and CD8 was seen in clones contracting day 15 to 85, and a CD4+ lean was seen in later expanders. Pre-infection memory already had some responding clones, implying cross-reactive memory joined.

The CDR3 consists of 13 residues. V dropped 10 bases and J dropped 1; count of bases not matched to a gene: 6. Germline assignment: CDR1 MNHNY and CDR2 SVGAGI (reference sequence). There are a few counts of this clonotype. Its cognate antigen is unknown. UMIs and sample barcodes were carried by the TCR alpha and TCR beta cDNA libraries that 5'RACE produced using constant-segment primers. TCRdb re-analysed the 5' RACE reads in MiXCR, keeping a single row per CDR3 protein. There are 400,000 to 500,000 distinct CDR3 sequences in the sample; 24% occur only once, and 7.5% to 10% lies in the top ten. The TCR was taken from an adult woman who had mild COVID-19 (a few samples of this study predate the infection). Cell type and time point are not known. The sequenced sample consisted of PBMCs or a T cell subset sorted from them (not recorded which). The V gene is TRBV6-6, the J gene TRBJ2-5; 7 bases are a match to TRBD1. The CDR3 sequence: CATVGQPQETQYF. Written as DNA, the CDR3 is TGTGCCACCGTGGGACAGCCCCAAGAGACCCAGTACTTC.